This TCR beta chain is drawn from a study of OX40 agonist ivuxolimab in advanced cancers. The wider study: Among those treated, three patients had partial responses, one with hepatocellular carcinoma and two with cutaneous melanoma.

This clone is a singleton in its sample. Antigen specificity is unknown. Assay used: immunoSEQ multiplex PCR; TCRdb lists only in-frame clones, some missing. The repertoire holds fewer than 80,000 clones, roughly nine tenths seen once, with approximately 1.2% in the top ten. Study results and limitations: On average, a greater number of expanded clones characterised CD8+ T cells relative to CD4+.

Germline CDR1 reads GTSNPN; CDR2 reads SVGIG (reference sequence). The CDR3 is 13 amino acids. Trimming stripped 2 bases from V and 11 bases from J, with 18 bases between. The clonotype was recovered from an adult with an advanced solid tumor such as melanoma, head and neck, liver or kidney cancer. This chain uses TRBV30 with TRBJ2-5, with D possibly being TRBD1 or TRBD2 (5 bases each). The sample in question was CD4+ or CD8+ T cells sorted from blood, obtained in a trial of the OX40 agonist ivuxolimab. Written as DNA, the CDR3 is TGTGCCTGGAGTCTGCACAGGCTGAGGGAGCAGTACTTC. It codes for CAWSLHRLREQYF.